These 2 T cell receptor beta chains came from one sample sequenced in a study of tumor-infiltrating lymphocytes in oesophageal squamous cell carcinoma. MiXCR, run by TCRdb on the PCR reads, gives a single entry per CDR3 protein. This sample has under 20,000 distinct CDR3 sequences, with 45% to 50% found just once. Sequenced sample: esophageal tumor tissue. These receptors originate from a male donor with esophageal squamous cell carcinoma.

Of note for this clonotype: Since the CDR3 does not end with the conserved phenylalanine or tryptophan, this likely comes from a read error. The DNA is omitted, as the CDR3 cannot be located on it reliably, and the CDR3 follows TCRdb's listing. The rearrangement joins TRBV7-2 to TRBJ2-6; whether TRBD2, the table's D call, matches the DNA was not checked. The CDR3 is 9 amino acids in total, end residues counted. Germline V gene lookup returns CDR1 SGHTA and CDR2 FQGNSA. CDR3: CASSLRTSG.

The chain combines TRBV7-2 with TRBJ2-3; the D is unclear. The CDR3 loop spans 13 amino acids. Germline V gene data show CDR1 as SGHTA and CDR2 as FQGNSA. The V end lost 1 base, the J end lost 5 bases, and 7 bases lay between the germline ends. Here the CDR3 DNA reads TGTGCCAGCAGCTTAGGTGGGCAAGATACGCAGTATTTT. This encodes CASSLGGQDTQYF.